This TCR beta chain stems from a study of early T cells in non-severe SARS-CoV-2 infection. The overall study: The sequenced material was bulk RNA from unsorted whole blood, and its chains were unpaired.

Individual cDNA molecules were tagged with unique molecular identifiers, the study reported. TCRdb analysed the 5' RACE reads with MiXCR anew, one entry per CDR3 protein. Among tens of thousands of distinct CDR3 sequences listed, roughly 9.4% were seen once. This clonotype was counted between two and nine times. As yet, its antigen is unknown. CDR1 SGHNT and CDR2 YYREEE come from the germline V gene (reference sequence). The germline V and J ends were trimmed by 3 bases and 13 bases, with 18 bases remaining between them. CDR3 length: 13 residues. Study conclusions and caveats: Missing private and CD4 specificities, VDJdb matching favored anti-spike CD8 responses.

This material consisted of whole blood, taken at baseline. This rearrangement joins TRBV5-4 to TRBJ2-3; D tentatively fits TRBD1 or TRBD2 (5 bases each). The sequence derives from an adult who was a healthcare worker with PCR-confirmed SARS-CoV-2 infection or an uninfected control (not recorded which). CDR3 loop: CASSSPGPAPEYF. For the CDR3, the DNA is TGTGCCAGCAGCTCCCCGGGACCCGCGCCGGAGTATTTT.